The 26 T cell receptor beta chains below all came from one sample that was sequenced in a study of T-cell reconstitution after alpha-beta-depleted transplantation in children. Unique molecular identifiers were used to barcode this TCRbeta library. TCRdb fed the PCR reads into MiXCR, producing one record per CDR3 protein. Altogether 600,000 to 700,000 distinct CDR3 sequences are present, around 16% being singletons, with the ten largest covering about 1.1%. The specimen was PBMCs from the stem cell graft donor, collected from the stem cell graft. These receptor sequences come from a human donor who donated a stem cell graft to a child with acute myeloid leukemia.

This clonotype was counted at least ten times. This chain links TRBV20-1 with TRBJ2-1; no clear D. The CDR3 contains 12 residues. Looked up from germline, CDR1 is DFQATT and CDR2 is SNEGSKA (reference sequence). V was pared by 6 bases and J by 7 bases, with 13 bases between. As DNA, the CDR3 is TGCAGTGCCGAAGCTCAGAGTAATGAGCAGTTCTTC. Its protein is CSAEAQSNEQFF.

The V gene is TRBV20-1, the J gene TRBJ2-1; D uncertain. The germline V and J ends were trimmed by 3 bases and 6 bases, with 6 bases remaining between them. The CDR3 covers 11 residues. The germline CDR1 and CDR2 sequences are DFQATT and SNEGSKA (reference sequence). CDR3 in amino acids: CSASEFNEQFF. DNA of the CDR3: TGCAGTGCTAGTGAGTTCAATGAGCAGTTCTTC.

The rearrangement links TRBV4-1 to TRBJ2-1; 7 bases match TRBD2. Germline CDR1 and CDR2: MGHRA and YSYEKL. The CDR3 covers 15 residues. Trimming at V came to 4 bases and at J to 4 bases, leaving 7 bases not matched to a gene. The CDR3: CASSLGSGTYNEQFF. In DNA form, the CDR3 reads TGCGCCAGCAGCCTAGGGAGCGGGACTTACAATGAGCAGTTCTTC.

This clonotype was detected many times. This rearrangement joins TRBV4-3 to TRBJ1-2; TRBD1 aligns across 8 bases. Per germline, CDR1 LGHNA and CDR2 YSLEER. There are 17 residues in the CDR3. V dropped 0 bases and J dropped 6; count of bases not matched to a gene: 12. The CDR3 reads CASSQDPGQGNIDGYTF. The CDR3 nucleotides are TGCGCCAGCAGCCAAGATCCCGGACAGGGAAACATCGATGGCTACACCTTC.

V usage is TRBV7-7 and J usage is TRBJ2-7, with D perhaps matching TRBD2 (6 bases). Germline lookup yields CDR1 SSHAT and CDR2 FNYEAQ (reference sequence). The CDR3 is made up of 15 amino acids. V was cut by 5 bases and J by 0 bases, with 14 bases left in between. The DNA for the CDR3 is TGTGCCAGCAGCAAAGCGGAGGGGAGCTCCTACGAGCAGTACTTC. Protein: CASSKAEGSSYEQYF.

This clonotype appeared many times. The J gene is TRBJ1-2, the V gene TRBV20-1, with D tentatively TRBD1 (6 bases). This CDR3 comprises 12 residues. Germline lookup yields CDR1 DFQATT and CDR2 SNEGSKA (reference sequence). In DNA, the CDR3 is TGCAGCCTAGGGGGGCAAGTGTCCGGCTACACCTTC. Encoded protein: CSLGGQVSGYTF.

This clonotype was counted ten times or more. The genes are TRBV7-2 and TRBJ1-1; possibly TRBD1 for D (5 bases). Per the germline V gene, CDR1 is SGHTA and CDR2 is FQGNSA. Trimming pared 3 bases from V and 2 bases from J, leaving 13 bases between. The CDR3 sequence is 15 residues long. CDR3 sequence (DNA): TGTGCCAGCAGCTTCACCGGGACGGCTAACACTGAAGCTTTCTTT. Its protein product is CASSFTGTANTEAFF.

This clonotype was observed many times. This chain joins TRBV6-5 and TRBJ2-7, with no clear D. CDR1 is MNHEY and CDR2 is SVGAGI in the germline V gene. Trimming shortened V by 4 bases and J by 12 bases, and 16 bases separated the two germline ends. CDR3 length: 12 amino acids. The CDR3 spells CASSSPSWSMYF. DNA for the CDR3: TGTGCCAGCAGTTCCCCATCTTGGAGCATGTACTTC.

The gene calls are TRBV30 and TRBJ2-1; 9 nucleotides align to TRBD1. CDR1 GTSNPN and CDR2 SVGIG come from the germline V gene (reference sequence). With V trimmed by 4 bases and J by 5 bases, 6 bases remained unmatched. This CDR3 has 14 amino acids. The CDR3 spells CAWKGDRANNEQFF. In DNA, the CDR3 is TGTGCCTGGAAGGGGGACAGGGCAAACAATGAGCAGTTCTTC.

This clonotype was detected only a few times. The chain uses TRBV10-3 and TRBJ2-2; D gene uncertain. Per the germline V gene, CDR1 is ENHRY and CDR2 is SYGVKD. Trimming took off 8 bases at V and 1 base at J, with 8 bases between the two ends. The CDR3 runs 13 residues. Here the CDR3 DNA reads TGTGCCATCCCCCCCGGGAACACCGGGGAGCTGTTTTTT. Amino acid sequence: CAIPPGNTGELFF.

This clonotype was counted at least ten times. This sequence joins TRBV20-1 and TRBJ2-7; 10 bases are shared with TRBD2. After removal of 6 bases from V and 4 bases from J, the junction contained 3 bases not matched to a gene. The CDR3 is made up of 12 amino acids. Germline CDR1 and CDR2: DFQATT and SNEGSKA (reference sequence). CDR3: CSALAGEYEQYF. The DNA of the CDR3 is TGCAGTGCCCTAGCGGGGGAGTACGAGCAGTACTTC.

This clonotype was counted at least ten times. The chain uses TRBV20-1 and TRBJ1-5, with D perhaps TRBD1 (5 bases). The length of the CDR3 is 13 residues. The V end lost 2 bases, the J end lost 5 bases, and 10 bases lay between the germline ends. The germline CDR1 and CDR2 sequences are DFQATT and SNEGSKA (reference sequence). The CDR3: CSARSREDQPQHF. CDR3 sequence (DNA): TGCAGTGCTAGATCCAGGGAGGATCAGCCCCAGCATTTT.

This chain uses TRBV13 with TRBJ2-7; 7 nucleotides match TRBD1. This CDR3 contains 12 residues. Germline V gene data show CDR1 as PRHDT and CDR2 as FYEKMQ (reference sequence). V shed 4 bases, J shed 6 bases, and the junction held 3 bases outside the gene matches. CDR3 coding DNA: TGTGCCAGCAGCTCAACAGGGGCCGAGCAGTACGTC. It yields the protein CASSSTGAEQYV.

The chain combines TRBV5-1 with TRBJ1-4; 8 bases map to TRBD1. V trimming: 4 bases; J trimming: 3 bases; junction bases outside the gene matches: 11. The CDR3 contains 17 residues. Germline assignment: CDR1 SGHRS and CDR2 YFSETQ. The DNA for the CDR3 is TGCGCCAGCAGCCCCGACAGGGGCCAAAAGGCTAATGAAAAACTGTTTTTT. Its protein is CASSPDRGQKANEKLFF.

The rearrangement uses TRBV11-1 and TRBJ1-5; 9 bases align to TRBD1. The V segment lost 2 bases and the J segment 1 base; nucleotides outside the gene matches: 12. Per the germline V gene, CDR1 is SGHAT and CDR2 is FQDESV (reference sequence). The CDR3 consists of 19 residues. The chain's CDR3 is CASSLFPGGQGLSNQPQHF. DNA for the CDR3: TGTGCCAGCAGCTTATTTCCGGGGGGACAGGGCCTCAGCAATCAGCCCCAGCATTTT.

This chain connects TRBV7-2 to TRBJ2-7; D is perhaps TRBD1 (6 bases). V lost 5 bases to trimming and J lost 2 bases, with 13 bases between them. The CDR3 has 14 residues. Germline V gene sequence: CDR1 SGHTA, CDR2 FQGNSA. The CDR3 sequence: CASSLYRDTYEQYF. The CDR3 DNA reads as TGTGCCAGCAGCCTGTACAGGGATACCTACGAGCAGTACTTC.

The chain carries TRBV4-2 and TRBJ1-6, with unresolved D. The CDR3 extends over 17 amino acids. The germline V gene has CDR1 LGHNA and CDR2 YNFKEQ. The V end lost 0 bases, the J end lost 7 bases, and 16 bases lay between the germline ends. The CDR3 loop is CASSQDPRAGGNSPLHF. The CDR3 DNA is TGTGCCAGCAGCCAAGACCCGCGGGCAGGAGGGAATTCACCCCTCCACTTT.

The rearrangement links TRBV7-2 to TRBJ2-7; 11 positions match TRBD2. Germline V gene sequence: CDR1 SGHTA, CDR2 FQGNSA. V trimming: 3 bases; J trimming: 4 bases; junction bases outside the gene matches: 5. The CDR3 has 15 amino acids. The CDR3 DNA reads TGTGCCAGCAGCTTCCGACTAGCGGGGAGTTACGAGCAGTACTTC. This sequence encodes CASSFRLAGSYEQYF.

The sample holds many counts of this clonotype. V gene TRBV6-2 or TRBV6-3 combines with J gene TRBJ1-1; possibly TRBD1 for D (6 bases). Germline CDR1 and CDR2: MNHEY and SVGEGT. The CDR3 has 14 amino acids. The V gene lost 7 bases and the J gene lost 1 base, with 13 bases spanning the gap. The CDR3 DNA follows: TGTGCCAGCATTAAACGGGGGGCGAACACTGAAGCTTTCTTT. It translates to CASIKRGANTEAFF.

This clonotype was counted a few times. The gene calls are TRBV12-3 or TRBV12-4 and TRBJ2-5, with D perhaps matching TRBD1 or TRBD2 (5 bases each). V dropped 1 base and J dropped 5 bases, with 11 bases sitting between them. The CDR3 contains 14 residues. The DNA for the CDR3 is TGTGCCAGCAGTTTAGGAGGGCCAGGGGAGACCCAGTACTTC. It translates to CASSLGGPGETQYF.

This clonotype was observed a handful of times. The chain employs TRBV18 and TRBJ2-7; D unresolved. This CDR3 has 13 residues. Germline CDR1 and CDR2: KGHSH and LQKENI. Trimming left V 6 bases short and J 3 bases short, with 12 bases between. CDR3 DNA sequence: TGTGCCAGCTCCCCATCCCCGGACTACGAGCAGTACTTC. It translates to CASSPSPDYEQYF.

This clonotype has more than one count but fewer than ten. This chain joins TRBV18 and TRBJ2-7; a possible D gene is TRBD2 (6 bases). V lost 6 bases, J lost 7 bases, and 16 bases lay in between. The CDR3 spans 13 residues. Germline V lookup: CDR1 KGHSH, CDR2 LQKENI. The CDR3 region has the DNA TGTGCCAGCTCCTCTGGGGGGAGTAGGGAGCAGTACGTC. Protein sequence: CASSSGGSREQYV.

In this sample, this clonotype turned up many times. The chain has TRBV20-1 and TRBJ1-5; TRBD1 might be the D (5 bases). Trimming removed 0 bases at V and 7 bases at J, with 10 bases between. There are 13 residues in the CDR3. Germline CDR1 reads DFQATT; CDR2 reads SNEGSKA (reference sequence). The CDR3 DNA sequence: TGCAGTGCTAGAGATGGGGCAGCACAGCCCCAGCATTTT. Its protein is CSARDGAAQPQHF.

In this sample, this clonotype turned up many times. This chain uses TRBV5-1 with TRBJ1-1; no clear D. The CDR3 contains 14 residues. Germline lookup yields CDR1 SGHRS and CDR2 YFSETQ. V was cut by 4 bases and J by 6 bases, with 16 bases left in between. CDR3: CASSLDGEPAEAFF. The CDR3 DNA is TGCGCCAGCAGCCTGGACGGGGAGCCGGCTGAAGCTTTCTTT. Full variable domain (missing parts from reference TRBV5-1 and TRBJ1-1): KAGVTQTPRYLIKTRGQQVTLSCSPISGHRSVSWYQQTPGQGLQFLFEYFSETQRNKGNFPGRFSGRQFSNSRSEMNVSTLELGDSALYLCASSLDGEPAEAFFGQGTRLTVV.

This chain uses TRBV11-1 with TRBJ1-4; 12 bases align to TRBD1. The V and J ends lost 0 bases and 7 bases, in that order; junction bases with no gene match: 9. This CDR3 contains 18 residues. The germline V gene has CDR1 SGHAT and CDR2 FQDESV (reference sequence). The CDR3 sequence: CASSLAIGDRGRREKLFF. The CDR3 bases are TGTGCCAGCAGCTTAGCGATCGGGGACAGGGGGCGTCGTGAAAAACTGTTTTTT.

In nucleotides, the CDR3 is TGTGCCAGCACCCTAAGGGATTCTGAAGCTTTCTTT. This codes for CASTLRDSEAFF. The chain employs TRBV7-9 and TRBJ1-1; D is uncertain. The length of the CDR3 is 12 residues. The V gene's germline CDR1 is SEHNR and CDR2 FQNEAQ (reference sequence). V lost 7 bases and J lost 6, with 12 bases in between.